This passage covers 6 T cell receptor beta chains from one sample sequenced in a study of blood T cell repertoires in COVID-19 (dated by TCRdb to the early 2020s). The library came from the immunoSEQ multiplex PCR assay. Here the immuneACCESS table is served through TCRdb, limited to in-frame sequences with V and J called. Missing clones are a known gap in these copies; in checked studies unresolved V genes cover under half, and the rest lacks a known reason. The sample table contains approximately 110,000 clones; only one count was recorded for approximately 80% of them. Jointly, the top ten make up 6.5% to 10% of the sample. The sequencing input was peripheral blood. These receptors all stem from a woman older than 75 with active or convalescent COVID-19.

This chain joins TRBV5-1 and TRBJ2-1; 14 bases are a match to TRBD2. The trim removed 4 bases at V and 8 bases at J, leaving 14 bases unmatched. The germline V gene has CDR1 SGHRS and CDR2 YFSETQ. The CDR3 has 18 amino acids. CDR3 sequence: CASSEEGLAGVRLDEQFF. The CDR3 DNA reads as TGCGCCAGCAGCGAAGAGGGACTAGCGGGAGTCAGGCTCGATGAGCAGTTCTTC.

This clone was detected a few times. The rearrangement uses TRBV11-2 and TRBJ1-6; 7 bases are a match to TRBD1. This CDR3 contains 15 residues. V trimming: 0 bases; J trimming: 7 bases; junction bases outside the gene matches: 3. The germline gives CDR1 SGHAT, CDR2 FQNNGV. The CDR3 protein is CASSLEQGNNSPLHF. CDR3 DNA: TGTGCCAGCAGCTTAGAACAGGGGAACAATTCACCCCTCCACTTT.

The chain links TRBV6-5 to TRBJ1-5; D uncertain. From germline, CDR1 is MNHEY and CDR2 SVGAGI. Trimming took 0 bases from V and 7 from J, leaving 13 bases between them. This CDR3 is 15 amino acids long. The CDR3 reads CASSYSSARGQPQHF. The CDR3 DNA sequence: TGTGCCAGCAGTTACTCCTCCGCCCGGGGACAGCCCCAGCATTTT.

In this sample, this clone turned up a few times. The chain links TRBV5-6 to TRBJ2-7; 12 nucleotides agree with TRBD2. This CDR3 comprises 18 residues. CDR1 is SGHDT and CDR2 is YYEEEE in the germline V gene. Trimming took 0 bases from V and 6 from J; bases not matched to a gene: 13. CDR3 sequence reads: CASSLELAGGFLAPEQYF. In DNA form, the CDR3 reads TGTGCCAGCAGCTTGGAGCTAGCGGGAGGGTTTCTCGCCCCCGAGCAGTACTTC.

The V call is TRBV5-1, the J call TRBJ2-7, with 8 bases fitting TRBD1. CDR3 length: 15 amino acids. Germline loops: CDR1 SGHRS, CDR2 YFSETQ. J gave up 3 bases and V 2 bases, and 7 bases lay outside the gene matches. As DNA, the CDR3 is TGCGCCAGCAGCTTCGATGGACAGGGCCGCTACGAGCAGTACTTC. Encoded protein: CASSFDGQGRYEQYF.

The rearrangement links TRBV4-1 to TRBJ2-1; D call uncertain. Germline CDR1 and CDR2: MGHRA and YSYEKL. The CDR3 is 14 residues long. V lost 2 bases, J lost 6 bases, and 11 bases lay in between. The CDR3 DNA reads as TGCGCCAGCAGCCAAAACAGAGTACCCAATGAGCAGTTCTTC. Its translation: CASSQNRVPNEQFF.